The next 22 T cell receptor beta chains were all read from a single sample in a study of shared clonotypes between healthy human individuals. The data were produced by immunoSEQ multiplex PCR, yet TCRdb's version contains in-frame clones alone and is incomplete. Among some 470,000 clones listed, 76% were seen once. Sequenced material: PBMCs. The receptors were gathered from a woman aged 40 to 50 in good health. Some clones in this sample may be carry-over from other donors' samples.

The V call is TRBV7-3, the J call TRBJ1-5; TRBD1 matches at 8 bases. Germline V CDR1 and CDR2: SGHTA, FQGTGA. V lost 2 bases and J lost 6; bases outside the gene matches: 6. The CDR3 runs to 15 residues. CDR3 amino acids: CASSLGPGGGQPQHF. The CDR3 DNA is TGTGCCAGCAGCTTAGGCCCAGGGGGCGGTCAGCCCCAGCATTTT.

The rearrangement joins TRBV9 to TRBJ2-3; D not certain. The germline V gene has CDR1 SGDLS and CDR2 YYNGEE. CDR3 length: 12 residues. V was clipped by 3 bases and J by 5 bases, with 7 bases between them. The CDR3 sequence is CASSGSGDTQYF. The DNA for the CDR3 is TGTGCCAGCAGCGGGAGTGGAGATACGCAGTATTTT.

V usage is TRBV7-8 and J usage is TRBJ2-7; no definite D call. Germline V gene data show CDR1 as SGHVS and CDR2 as FQNEAQ. This CDR3 is built from 15 residues. Trimming took off 5 bases at V and 0 bases at J, with 14 bases between the two ends. CDR3 residues: CASSPRSSYSYEQYF. CDR3 nucleotide sequence: TGTGCCAGCAGCCCTAGAAGCTCCTACTCCTACGAGCAGTACTTC.

On this clone: A read error may explain this, as a much larger clone is one base away. CDR3 in DNA: TGTGCCAACAGCTTAGTGAACACAGATACGCAGTATTTT. Translated: CANSLVNTDTQYF. V and J are TRBV7-2 and TRBJ2-3; no definite D call. The CDR3 length is 13 residues. CDR1 is SGHTA and CDR2 is FQGNSA in the germline V gene.

The CDR3 nucleotides read TGTGCCAGCAGCCTTTACAGGGTCCCTGGAAACACCATATATTTT. This codes for CASSLYRVPGNTIYF. This chain links TRBV7-2 with TRBJ1-3; TRBD1 is a possible D gene (6 bases). The CDR3 is 15 residues long. Trimming pared 5 bases from V and 2 bases from J, leaving 13 bases between. CDR1 and CDR2 from the germline V gene are SGHTA and FQGNSA.

Remarks on this clone: A read error likely explains this, since a far larger clone differs by one base. At the DNA level, this CDR3 is encoded by other sequences in the same sample as well. V gene TRBV19 combines with J gene TRBJ1-2; D gene unclear. CDR1 and CDR2 (germline): LNHDA, SQIVND (reference sequence). The CDR3 extends over 13 amino acids. The V gene lost 0 bases and the J gene lost 5 bases, with 7 bases spanning the gap. CDR3 DNA: TGTGCCAGTAGTATAGATACGGAATATGGCTACACCTTC. Encoded protein: CASSIDTEYGYTF.

The gene calls are TRBV7-2 and TRBJ2-5; 7 positions match TRBD2. J gave up 4 bases and V 0 bases, and 5 bases lay outside the gene matches. The CDR3 totals 15 residues. Germline-derived CDR1 and CDR2 are SGHTA and FQGNSA. The chain's CDR3 is CASSLASGVGETQYF. The CDR3, as DNA: TGTGCCAGCAGCTTAGCGAGCGGGGTAGGAGAGACCCAGTACTTC.

The V and J genes are TRBV7-2 and TRBJ1-4; a weak D match, TRBD1 (6 bases). The ends were cut back, 6 bases at V and 4 bases at J, with 12 bases in the middle. The CDR3 spans 14 residues. Germline V gives CDR1 SGHTA, CDR2 FQGNSA. The chain's CDR3 is CASSWGQGNEKLFF. The CDR3 DNA is TGTGCCAGCAGTTGGGGGCAGGGTAATGAAAAACTGTTTTTT.

V and J are TRBV5-6 and TRBJ2-7; tentatively, D is TRBD2 (6 bases). Germline-derived CDR1 and CDR2 are SGHDT and YYEEEE. CDR3 length: 13 amino acids. The germline V and J ends were trimmed by 1 base and 2 bases, with 7 bases remaining between them. The CDR3: CASSLRGTYEQYF. Written as DNA, the CDR3 is TGTGCCAGCAGCTTGCGGGGGACCTACGAGCAGTACTTC. The whole variable domain, filled in from reference TRBV5-6 and TRBJ2-7, reads DAGVTQSPTHLIKTRGQQVTLRCSPKSGHDTVSWYQQALGQGPQFIFQYYEEEERQRGNFPDRFSGHQFPNYSSELNVNALLLGDSALYLCASSLRGTYEQYFGPGTRLTVT.

The CDR3 reads CASRGPSRGVGGELFF. The CDR3 DNA follows: TGTGCCAGCAGAGGTCCTTCGCGGGGCGTCGGCGGGGAGCTGTTTTTT. This chain uses TRBV28 with TRBJ2-2, with D possibly being TRBD2 (6 bases). The ends were cut back, 6 bases at V and 7 bases at J, with 21 bases in the middle. This CDR3 spans 16 amino acids. The germline gives CDR1 MDHEN, CDR2 SYDVKM.

The table lists this clone with a few counts. The chain is built from TRBV10-3 and TRBJ1-2, with D possibly being TRBD1 (5 bases). CDR1 and CDR2 from the germline V gene are ENHRY and SYGVKD. V dropped 8 bases and J dropped 1 base, with 17 bases sitting between them. The CDR3 has 15 residues. CDR3 nucleotides: TGTGCCATCGCTAGGGAGGGGCAACGTAACTATGGCTACACCTTC. Translated: CAIAREGQRNYGYTF.

The genes are TRBV11-3 and TRBJ2-7, with D hard to call. Trimming shortened V by 5 bases and J by 1 base, and 15 bases separated the two germline ends. Germline loops: CDR1 SGHNT, CDR2 YENEEA. CDR3 length: 15 residues. Here the CDR3 reads CASSPGRAESYEQYF. CDR3 sequence (DNA): TGTGCCAGCAGCCCTGGACGGGCTGAATCCTACGAGCAGTACTTC.

The chain uses TRBV15 and TRBJ2-2, with D tentatively TRBD2 (5 bases). The CDR3 sequence is 16 residues long. Trimming removed 1 base at V and 5 bases at J, with 14 bases between. The germline V gene has CDR1 LNHNV and CDR2 YYDKDF (reference sequence). The CDR3 DNA sequence: TGTGCCACCAGCAGAGGAGGCTCTTCGGGGACCGGGGAGCTGTTTTTT. It encodes CATSRGGSSGTGELFF.

The genes are TRBV5-1 and TRBJ1-4, with 8 bases identical to TRBD1. Germline V gene data show CDR1 as SGHRS and CDR2 as YFSETQ. The CDR3 runs 15 residues. The ends lost 2 bases at V and 4 bases at J; junction bases unmatched: 4. The CDR3 protein is CASSLQGGSNEKLFF. CDR3 nucleotides: TGCGCCAGCAGCTTACAGGGGGGAAGTAATGAAAAACTGTTTTTT.

V and J are TRBV10-2 and TRBJ2-3, with 9 nucleotides matching TRBD1. Germline V gene sequence: CDR1 WSHSY, CDR2 SAAADI. This CDR3 spans 15 amino acids. Trimming took 4 bases from V and 3 from J; bases not matched to a gene: 5. CDR3 residues: CASSGQGGRTDTQYF. The CDR3 DNA follows: TGCGCCAGCAGTGGACAGGGGGGGAGAACAGATACGCAGTATTTT.

This clone appeared a single time. V gene TRBV27 combines with J gene TRBJ1-2; 8 nucleotides match TRBD1. The CDR3 spans 13 residues. Germline V gene data show CDR1 as MNHEY and CDR2 as SMNVEV (reference sequence). With V trimmed by 6 bases and J by 5 bases, 5 bases remained unmatched. For the CDR3, the DNA is TGTGCCAGCAGGCGGACAGGGTTGTATGGCTACACCTTC. Translation gives CASRRTGLYGYTF.

The chain employs TRBV6-1 and TRBJ2-5, with TRBD1 matching over 7 bases. From germline, CDR1 is MNHNS and CDR2 SASEGT. CDR3 length equals 13 residues. With V trimmed by 7 bases and J by 5 bases, 7 bases remained unmatched. The CDR3 is CASTQGVFETQYF. CDR3 in DNA: TGTGCCAGCACGCAGGGGGTTTTTGAGACCCAGTACTTC.

V gene TRBV11-3 combines with J gene TRBJ2-7, with D possibly TRBD2 on 6 matching bases. Trimming removed 1 base from V and 6 bases from J, with 16 bases in between. The CDR3 has 15 residues. Germline loops: CDR1 SGHNT, CDR2 YENEEA. The CDR3 sequence is CASSLVRDFSPEQYF. Written as DNA, the CDR3 is TGTGCCAGCAGCTTAGTCCGGGACTTCTCCCCCGAGCAGTACTTC.

This clone showed up just a few times. Other nucleotide sequences in the sample specify the same CDR3. The CDR3 sequence is CASSQGQHYGYTF. The CDR3 bases are TGTGCCAGCAGCCAGGGACAACACTATGGCTACACCTTC. The chain uses TRBV7-9 and TRBJ1-2; D is possibly TRBD1 (6 bases). Germline CDR1 reads SEHNR; CDR2 reads FQNEAQ (reference sequence). V was cut by 5 bases and J by 3 bases, with 10 bases left in between. The CDR3 totals 13 residues.

The chain couples TRBV11-3 to TRBJ2-1; 10 bases map to TRBD2. CDR3 length equals 15 residues. Germline lookup yields CDR1 SGHNT and CDR2 YENEEA. The trim removed 5 bases at V and 8 bases at J, leaving 9 bases unmatched. CDR3 DNA: TGTGCCAGCAGCGAGCTAAGCGGGAGGGCGTATGAGCAGTTCTTC. It translates to CASSELSGRAYEQFF.

The rearrangement uses TRBV28 and TRBJ1-2; D unresolved. The CDR3 covers 13 residues. V was clipped by 5 bases and J by 0 bases, with 7 bases between them. Germline CDR1 MDHEN, CDR2 SYDVKM. The CDR3: CASSPTANYGYTF. The DNA for the CDR3 is TGTGCCAGCAGTCCGACGGCTAACTATGGCTACACCTTC.

V is TRBV5-6 and J is TRBJ2-4, with D perhaps TRBD1 (6 bases). Between the trimmed V and J ends, which lost 4 bases and 0 bases, there was a span of 14 bases. The CDR3 runs to 16 residues. Germline V gives CDR1 SGHDT, CDR2 YYEEEE. The CDR3 coding sequence is TGTGCCAGCAGCCCCGGACAGAAACTAGCCAAAAACATTCAGTACTTC. It codes for CASSPGQKLAKNIQYF.